This T cell receptor (beta chain) was documented in a study of T cell responses to AZD1222 COVID-19 vaccine. Study-level background: Pooled in the analysis were second doses at about 4 or about 12 weeks.

Sequencing used immunoSEQ multiplex PCR; TCRdb keeps in-frame clones, though not all of them. The sample has some 130,000 clones; roughly 90% are singletons. This sequence originates from an adult in good health. Sequenced here: peripheral blood, sampled on day 0 of AZD1222 vaccination.

In DNA, the CDR3 is TGTGCCTGTAGGGACAGGTACAATGAGCAGTTCTTC. Its translation: CACRDRYNEQFF. The chain employs TRBV30 and TRBJ2-1; 8 bases agree with TRBD1. This CDR3 comprises 12 residues. The ends lost 6 bases at V and 4 bases at J; junction bases unmatched: 2. Germline values: CDR1 GTSNPN, CDR2 SVGIG (reference sequence).